This is a list of T cell receptor beta chains from one sample in a study of metastatic and nonmetastatic thyroid tumors. TCRdb redid the clone calls on the PCR reads using MiXCR. The profile shows tens of thousands of clones, 20% to 30% of them singletons. The specimen was blood. The receptors come from a male donor with papillary thyroid cancer or a benign thyroid nodule (not recorded which). Some clones in this sample may be carry-over from other donors' samples. CDR3s include the opening cysteine and the closing phenylalanine or tryptophan.

v_call	cdr3_aa
TRBV4-1	CASSQGWRQGGNSEQFF
TRBV12-3/TRBV12-4	CASRPTGSGTQYF
TRBV20-1	CSASGGHKGGYTF
TRBV28	CASTRIFSGSFNEQFF
TRBV28	CSSSPRGRKAYEQYF
TRBV5-1	CASSLEQRGTDTQYF
TRBV2	CASRRAGGDTGELFF
TRBV9	CASSSQGGRGAWETQYF
TRBV5-1	CASSLEGPSEQFF
TRBV5-8	CASELEGSPRQPQHF
TRBV4-3	CASSQDYTRYTEAFF
TRBV6-5	CDSSYGSGGRRNQPQHF
TRBV29-1	CSVDSYEQYF
TRBV19	CASRHRDRGTYEQYF
TRBV7-3	CASSLTGSGPPRF
TRBV5-1	CASSLDGQPQHF
TRBV18	CASSPSYGGGYEQDF
TRBV29-1	CSVEDPHDYGYTF
TRBV4-2	CASSQDGGTGGGRVFEKLFF
TRBV25-1	CASSPGTNQETQYF
TRBV24-1	CATSVRDEQFF
TRBV6-1	CASSTVREGRSSEALF
TRBV25-1	CASSVGQGNNVLTF
TRBV20-1	CSAHRAPDTQYF
TRBV27	CASSPAGRVGGEKLFF
TRBV7-9	CASSLVYGNTIYF
TRBV20-1	CSANPTGLSNQPQHF
TRBV7-2	CASSLARCSGSFYEQFF
TRBV2	CAISSNTANTGELFF
TRBV19	CASSILLSQPYGYTF
TRBV14	CASSQAISSEQYF